The 19 T cell receptor beta chains listed next were all sequenced from one sample in a study of cytomegalovirus exposure and HLA in healthy donors. PCR used 60 Vbeta primers and 13 Jbeta primers. Assay: immunoSEQ multiplex PCR; the TCRdb copy retains only in-frame clones and omits some. This sample has approximately 170,000 clones; around 75% occur once, and the top ten carry approximately 4.4%. The sample taken for sequencing was PBMCs. These receptors were taken from a man aged 18 to 30 in good health and CMV-seropositive.

This clone has more than one count but fewer than ten. The genes are TRBV28 and TRBJ1-1, with D possibly being TRBD1 (6 bases). Germline loops: CDR1 MDHEN, CDR2 SYDVKM. The CDR3 runs to 13 residues. Between the trimmed V and J ends, which lost 6 bases and 3 bases, there was a span of 11 bases. Written as DNA, the CDR3 is TGTGCCAGCAGCACGGGACAAGACACTGAAGCTTTCTTT. Protein sequence: CASSTGQDTEAFF.

The chain recombines TRBV28 with TRBJ1-2; D is perhaps TRBD1 (5 bases). V gave up 5 bases and J gave up 0 bases, with 16 bases separating them. Germline CDR1 is MDHEN and CDR2 is SYDVKM. CDR3 length: 16 residues. The DNA for the CDR3 is TGTGCCAGCAGTAGTAAGACAGATACTTCTAACTATGGCTACACCTTC. Translated, it gives CASSSKTDTSNYGYTF.

In this sample, this clone turned up a few times. The V call is TRBV27, the J call TRBJ2-1; TRBD2 might be the D (5 bases). Germline V gene sequence: CDR1 MNHEY, CDR2 SMNVEV (reference sequence). The CDR3 spans 13 residues. The V end was cut by 5 bases, the J end by 8 bases, with 13 bases between. CDR3 region: CASSLRGGYEQFF. The CDR3 DNA sequence: TGTGCCAGCAGTCTTCGGGGTGGGTATGAGCAGTTCTTC.

This chain uses TRBV5-6 with TRBJ2-2, with a possible D match to TRBD1 (5 bases). CDR3 size: 14 residues. V shed 4 bases and J shed 4 bases, with 11 bases lying between them. Germline CDR1 reads SGHDT; CDR2 reads YYEEEE. In DNA, the CDR3 is TGTGCCAGCAGCACGGACACACTCACCGGGGAGCTGTTTTTT. It encodes CASSTDTLTGELFF.

V and J are TRBV4-2 and TRBJ2-1; TRBD1 matches at 7 bases. The CDR3 is 16 amino acids. The trim removed 3 bases at V and 3 bases at J, leaving 8 bases unmatched. Germline loops: CDR1 LGHNA, CDR2 YNFKEQ. The CDR3 region has the DNA TGTGCCAGCAGCCAGCCCCCGGGGACAGACTACAATGAGCAGTTCTTC. Protein product: CASSQPPGTDYNEQFF.

The chain uses TRBV29-1 and TRBJ2-1, with 8 bases identical to TRBD2. The V and J ends lost 5 bases and 5 bases, in that order; junction bases with no gene match: 17. CDR3 length: 17 amino acids. The germline gives CDR1 SQVTM, CDR2 ANQGSEA. The CDR3: CSVSPSGGAGVNNEQFF. The CDR3 DNA sequence: TGCAGCGTTAGCCCGTCGGGAGGAGCGGGGGTCAACAATGAGCAGTTCTTC.

The CDR3 DNA reads TGTGCCAGCAGATCCATCCGGGACTACAATGAGCAGTTCTTC. This gives the protein CASRSIRDYNEQFF. The chain has TRBV7-9 and TRBJ2-1; possible D gene TRBD2, 5 bases. Looked up from germline, CDR1 is SEHNR and CDR2 is FQNEAQ (reference sequence). CDR3 size: 14 residues. Trimming pared 6 bases from V and 3 bases from J, leaving 12 bases between.

This clone showed up just a few times. This chain links TRBV10-3 with TRBJ1-2; D perhaps matches TRBD1 (5 bases). CDR3 length equals 14 residues. The V gene's germline CDR1 is ENHRY and CDR2 SYGVKD. Trimming removed 6 bases at V and 0 bases at J, with 11 bases between. CDR3 amino acids: CAIRPTDPNYGYTF. In DNA, the CDR3 is TGTGCCATCAGGCCGACAGACCCTAACTATGGCTACACCTTC.

The chain carries TRBV4-1 and TRBJ2-1; 8 bases are shared with TRBD1. Trimming removed 4 bases from V and 1 base from J; junction bases left unmatched: 6. Germline V gene sequence: CDR1 MGHRA, CDR2 YSYEKL. The CDR3 extends over 16 amino acids. In DNA form, the CDR3 reads TGCGCCAGCAGCCTGATTGACAGGGGATCCTACAATGAGCAGTTCTTC. It translates to CASSLIDRGSYNEQFF.

The rearrangement joins TRBV9 to TRBJ1-6; D not resolved. Germline CDR1 and CDR2: SGDLS and YYNGEE. The CDR3 loop spans 15 amino acids. V dropped 4 bases and J dropped 4 bases, with 12 bases sitting between them. The chain's CDR3 is CASSREGEYNSPLHF. CDR3 sequence (DNA): TGTGCCAGCAGCCGAGAGGGCGAATATAATTCACCCCTCCACTTT.

The gene calls are TRBV5-4 and TRBJ1-2; 9 nucleotides agree with TRBD1. V trimming: 1 base; J trimming: 1 base; junction bases outside the gene matches: 2. CDR3 length equals 15 residues. Germline values: CDR1 SGHNT, CDR2 YYREEE (reference sequence). The CDR3 is CASSLQGQGNYGYTF. The CDR3 DNA reads TGTGCCAGCAGCTTGCAGGGACAGGGTAACTATGGCTACACCTTC.

The DNA of the CDR3 is TGTGCCAGCAGCTTATGGGAGGCGGGAAACGAAGCTTTCTTT. Encoded protein: CASSLWEAGNEAFF. The chain uses TRBV11-2 and TRBJ1-1; no reliable D call. Trimming took off 2 bases at V and 8 bases at J, with 15 bases between the two ends. There are 14 residues in the CDR3. In germline, CDR1 is SGHAT, CDR2 FQNNGV.

The V gene is TRBV11-3, the J gene TRBJ2-5, with 7 bases that match TRBD1. This CDR3 has 12 residues. V shed 6 bases and J 2 bases; nucleotides not matched to a gene: 0. From germline, CDR1 is SGHNT and CDR2 YENEEA. The CDR3, as DNA: TGTGCCAGCAGGGACAGGCAAGAGACCCAGTACTTC. Its translation is CASRDRQETQYF.

V and J are TRBV21-1 and TRBJ1-1. TRBV21-1 is labeled a pseudogene. The CDR3 length is 14 residues. Written as DNA, the CDR3 is TGTGCCAGCACCCAGCAGGAGGAAAACACTGAAGCTTTCTTT. This translates into CASTQQEENTEAFF.

Worth noting for this clone: This same CDR3 is encoded by further DNA sequences in the sample. The rearrangement links TRBV6-1 to TRBJ1-2; D possibly corresponds to TRBD1 (6 bases). The CDR3 is 13 residues long. Germline assignment: CDR1 MNHNS and CDR2 SASEGT. Trimming left V 2 bases short and J 6 bases short, with 10 bases between. CDR3 in amino acids: CASSETGRDGYTF. Written as DNA, the CDR3 is TGTGCCAGCAGTGAAACAGGGAGGGATGGCTACACCTTC.

The chain has TRBV7-8 and TRBJ1-2; 12 bases are a match to TRBD1. V dropped 6 bases and J dropped 6; count of bases not matched to a gene: 5. The length of the CDR3 is 14 residues. Germline assignment: CDR1 SGHVS and CDR2 FQNEAQ. In DNA, the CDR3 is TGTGCCAGCAGACCGGGACAGGGGGCGCATGGCTACACCTTC. Translation: CASRPGQGAHGYTF.

This sequence joins TRBV6-1 and TRBJ2-2, with D possibly being TRBD2 (6 bases). The CDR3 is made up of 13 amino acids. Germline CDR1 reads MNHNS; CDR2 reads SASEGT. The germline V and J ends were trimmed by 5 bases and 6 bases, with 10 bases remaining between them. The CDR3 coding sequence is TGTGCCAGCAGTCGGGGAGGACCCGGGGAGCTGTTTTTT. Protein: CASSRGGPGELFF.

There are a few counts of this clone. In the same sample, other DNA sequences code for this CDR3. V usage is TRBV14 and J usage is TRBJ1-1, with D uncertain. Germline V gene lookup returns CDR1 SGHDN and CDR2 FVKESK. The CDR3 contains 13 residues. Deletions cut 1 base from V and 1 base from J, with 4 bases between. This CDR3 is CASSQGQNTEAFF. The CDR3 DNA is TGTGCCAGCAGCCAAGGTCAGAACACTGAAGCTTTCTTT. Drawing the rest from reference TRBV14 and TRBJ1-1, the complete variable domain is EAGVTQFPSHSVIEKGQTVTLRCDPISGHDNLYWYRRVMGKEIKFLLHFVKESKQDESGMPNNRFLAERTGGTYSTLKVQPAELEDSGVYFCASSQGQNTEAFFGQGTRLTVV.

This clone has just a few counts. This chain joins TRBV6-4 and TRBJ2-3; 8 nucleotides align to TRBD2. The germline V gene has CDR1 MRHNA and CDR2 SNTAGT. Trimming took 5 bases from V and 1 from J; bases not matched to a gene: 5. The CDR3 consists of 15 residues. CDR3 amino acids: CASSSRGEGTDTQYF. The CDR3 region has the DNA TGTGCCAGCAGTTCGCGGGGGGAAGGCACAGATACGCAGTATTTT.